The clone carrying this TCR beta chain showed up just a few times. The authors prepared the TCRbeta library with unique molecular identifiers. TCRdb ran MiXCR on the PCR reads and lists one entry per CDR3 protein. The sample consists of around 700,000 distinct CDR3 sequences, 10% to 15% of them appearing once. This entry comes from a study of T-cell reconstitution after alpha-beta-depleted transplantation in children. The material was PBMCs, obtained before TCRalphabeta/CD19-depleted stem cell transplant. The sequence came from a girl aged 2-10 years with congenital amegakaryocytic thrombocytopenia, due to receive a stem cell transplant.

As DNA, the CDR3 is TGTGCCAGCAGCGTTAGCGGGGGGAGCACAGATACGCAGTATTTT. Translated: CASSVSGGSTDTQYF. The chain links TRBV7-8 to TRBJ2-3, with 10 bases lining up with TRBD2. The germline V gene encodes CDR1 SGHVS and CDR2 FQNEAQ. After removal of 5 bases from V and 0 bases from J, the junction contained 2 bases not matched to a gene. The CDR3 contains 15 residues.